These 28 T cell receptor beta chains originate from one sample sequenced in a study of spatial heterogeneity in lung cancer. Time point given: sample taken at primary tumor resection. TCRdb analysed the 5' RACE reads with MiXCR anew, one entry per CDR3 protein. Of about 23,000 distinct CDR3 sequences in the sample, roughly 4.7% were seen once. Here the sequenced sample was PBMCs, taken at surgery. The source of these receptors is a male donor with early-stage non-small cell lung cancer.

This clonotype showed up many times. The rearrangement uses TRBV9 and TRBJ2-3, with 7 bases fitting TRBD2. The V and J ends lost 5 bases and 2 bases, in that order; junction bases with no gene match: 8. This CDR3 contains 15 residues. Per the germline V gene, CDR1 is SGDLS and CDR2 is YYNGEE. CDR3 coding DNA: TGTGCCAGCAGTCTTGGGCGGGGGAACACAGATACGCAGTATTTT. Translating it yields CASSLGRGNTDTQYF.

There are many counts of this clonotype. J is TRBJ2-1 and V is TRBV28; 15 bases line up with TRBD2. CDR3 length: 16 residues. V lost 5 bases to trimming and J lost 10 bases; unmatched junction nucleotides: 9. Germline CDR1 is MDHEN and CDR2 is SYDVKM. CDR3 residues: CASSTPGLAGGREQFF. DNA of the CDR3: TGTGCCAGCAGTACCCCGGGACTAGCGGGGGGTAGAGAGCAGTTCTTC.

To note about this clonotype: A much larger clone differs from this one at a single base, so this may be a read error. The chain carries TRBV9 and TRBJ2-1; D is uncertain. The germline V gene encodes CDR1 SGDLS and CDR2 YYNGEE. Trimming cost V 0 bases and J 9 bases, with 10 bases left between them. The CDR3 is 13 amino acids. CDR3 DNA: TGTGCCAGCAGCGTAGACGAAAAGCGTGAGCAGTTCTTC. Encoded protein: CASSVDEKREQFF.

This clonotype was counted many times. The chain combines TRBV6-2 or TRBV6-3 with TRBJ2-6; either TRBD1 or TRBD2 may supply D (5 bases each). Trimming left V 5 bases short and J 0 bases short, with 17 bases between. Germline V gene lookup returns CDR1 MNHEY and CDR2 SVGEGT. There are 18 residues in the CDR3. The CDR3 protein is CASSRNPGRTSGANVLTF. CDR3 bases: TGTGCCAGCAGTAGAAACCCGGGACGGACCTCTGGGGCCAACGTCCTGACTTTC.

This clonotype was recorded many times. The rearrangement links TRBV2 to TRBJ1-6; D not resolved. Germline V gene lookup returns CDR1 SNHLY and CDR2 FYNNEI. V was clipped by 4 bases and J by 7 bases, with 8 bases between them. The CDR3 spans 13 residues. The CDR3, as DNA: TGTGCCAGCAGTGCGGGTCGAAATTCACCCCTCCACTTT. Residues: CASSAGRNSPLHF.

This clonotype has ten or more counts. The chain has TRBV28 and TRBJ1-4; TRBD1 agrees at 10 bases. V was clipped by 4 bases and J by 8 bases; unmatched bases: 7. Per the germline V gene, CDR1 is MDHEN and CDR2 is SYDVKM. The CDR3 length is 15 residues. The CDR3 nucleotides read TGTGCCAGCAGTTCGTCCGGGACAGGGGAAGAAAAACTGTTTTTT. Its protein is CASSSSGTGEEKLFF.

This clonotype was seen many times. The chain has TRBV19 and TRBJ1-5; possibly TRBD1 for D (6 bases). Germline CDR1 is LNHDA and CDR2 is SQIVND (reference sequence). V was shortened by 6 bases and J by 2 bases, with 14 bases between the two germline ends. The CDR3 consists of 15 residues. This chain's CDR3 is CASSNPGAGNQPQHF. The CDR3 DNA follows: TGTGCCAGTAGCAACCCGGGGGCTGGCAATCAGCCCCAGCATTTT.

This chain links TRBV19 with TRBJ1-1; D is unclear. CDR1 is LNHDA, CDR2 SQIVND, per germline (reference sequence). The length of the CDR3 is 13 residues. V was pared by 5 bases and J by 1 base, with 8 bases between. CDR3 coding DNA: TGTGCCAGTAGTCTCTACGGGAACACTGAAGCTTTCTTT. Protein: CASSLYGNTEAFF.

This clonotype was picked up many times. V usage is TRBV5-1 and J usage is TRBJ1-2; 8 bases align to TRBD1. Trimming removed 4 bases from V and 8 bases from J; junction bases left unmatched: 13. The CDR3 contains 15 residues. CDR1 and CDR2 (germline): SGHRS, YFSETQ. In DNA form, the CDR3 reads TGCGCCAGCAGCGGGGGGACAGGCCCCCTTTTGGGCTACACCTTC. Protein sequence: CASSGGTGPLLGYTF.

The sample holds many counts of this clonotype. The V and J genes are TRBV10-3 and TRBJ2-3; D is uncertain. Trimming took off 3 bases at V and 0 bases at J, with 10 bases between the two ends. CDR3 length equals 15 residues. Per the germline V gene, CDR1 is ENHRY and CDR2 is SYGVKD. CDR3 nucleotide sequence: TGTGCCATCAGTGATCCCGGCGCTAGCACAGATACGCAGTATTTT. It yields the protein CAISDPGASTDTQYF.

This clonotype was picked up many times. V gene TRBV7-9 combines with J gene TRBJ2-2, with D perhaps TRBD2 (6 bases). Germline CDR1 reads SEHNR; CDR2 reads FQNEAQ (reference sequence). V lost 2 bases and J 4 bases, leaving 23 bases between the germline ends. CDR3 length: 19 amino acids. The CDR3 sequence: CASSLLNRAGGVSTGELFF. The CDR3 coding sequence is TGTGCCAGCAGCTTATTGAATCGTGCCGGCGGGGTCTCCACCGGGGAGCTGTTTTTT.

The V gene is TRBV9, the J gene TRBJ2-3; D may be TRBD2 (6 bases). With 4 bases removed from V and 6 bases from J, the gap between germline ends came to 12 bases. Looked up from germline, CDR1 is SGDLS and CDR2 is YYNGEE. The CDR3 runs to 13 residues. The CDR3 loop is CASSTSGLDTQYF. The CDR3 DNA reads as TGTGCCAGCAGCACCAGCGGGCTTGATACGCAGTATTTT.

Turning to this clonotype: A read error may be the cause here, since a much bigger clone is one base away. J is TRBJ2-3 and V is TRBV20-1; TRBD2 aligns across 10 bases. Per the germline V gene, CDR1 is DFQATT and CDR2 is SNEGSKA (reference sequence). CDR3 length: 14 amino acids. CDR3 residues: CSARLAGDLDTKYF. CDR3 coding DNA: TGCAGTGCTAGGCTAGCGGGAGATCTTGATACGAAGTATTTT.

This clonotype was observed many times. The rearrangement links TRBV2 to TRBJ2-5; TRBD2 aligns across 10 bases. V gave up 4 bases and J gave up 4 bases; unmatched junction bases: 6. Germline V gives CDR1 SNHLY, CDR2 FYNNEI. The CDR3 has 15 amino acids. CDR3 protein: CASSGAGGPGETQYF. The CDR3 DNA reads TGTGCCAGCAGTGGAGCGGGGGGGCCCGGAGAGACCCAGTACTTC.

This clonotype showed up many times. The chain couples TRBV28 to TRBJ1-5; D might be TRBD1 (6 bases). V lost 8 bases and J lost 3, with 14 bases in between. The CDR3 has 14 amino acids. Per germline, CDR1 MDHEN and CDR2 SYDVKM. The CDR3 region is CASLKTGSNQPQHF. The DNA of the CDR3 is TGTGCCAGCCTTAAGACAGGATCCAATCAGCCCCAGCATTTT.

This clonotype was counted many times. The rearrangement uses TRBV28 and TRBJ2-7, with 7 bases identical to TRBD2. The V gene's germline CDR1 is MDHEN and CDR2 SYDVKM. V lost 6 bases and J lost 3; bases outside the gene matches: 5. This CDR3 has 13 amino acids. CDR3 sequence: CASRGGGYYEQYF. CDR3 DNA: TGTGCCAGCAGGGGGGGAGGGTACTACGAGCAGTACTTC.

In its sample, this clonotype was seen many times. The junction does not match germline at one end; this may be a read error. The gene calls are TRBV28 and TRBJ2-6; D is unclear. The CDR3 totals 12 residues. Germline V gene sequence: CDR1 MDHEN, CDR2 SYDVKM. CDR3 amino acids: CASSLGDNVLTF. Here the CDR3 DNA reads TGTGCCAGCAGTTTAGGGGACAACGTCCTGACTTTC.

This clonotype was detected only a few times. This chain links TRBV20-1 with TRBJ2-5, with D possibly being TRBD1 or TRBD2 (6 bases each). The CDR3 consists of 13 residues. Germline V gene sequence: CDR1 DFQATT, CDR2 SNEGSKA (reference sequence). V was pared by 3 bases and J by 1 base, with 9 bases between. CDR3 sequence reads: CSARRGAQETQYF. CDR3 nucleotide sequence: TGCAGTGCTAGGAGGGGGGCCCAAGAGACCCAGTACTTC.

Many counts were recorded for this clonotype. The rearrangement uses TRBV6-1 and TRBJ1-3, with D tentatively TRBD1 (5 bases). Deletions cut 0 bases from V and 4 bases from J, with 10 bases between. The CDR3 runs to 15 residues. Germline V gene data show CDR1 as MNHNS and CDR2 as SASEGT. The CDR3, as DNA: TGTGCCAGCAGTGAAGCGCAGGGCTTCGGAAACACCATATATTTT. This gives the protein CASSEAQGFGNTIYF.

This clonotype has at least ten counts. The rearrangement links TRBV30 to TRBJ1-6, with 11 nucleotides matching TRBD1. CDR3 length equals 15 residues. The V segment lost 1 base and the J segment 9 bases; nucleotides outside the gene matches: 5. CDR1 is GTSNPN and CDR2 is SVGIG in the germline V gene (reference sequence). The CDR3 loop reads CAWSGIGTGGSPLHF. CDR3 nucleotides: TGTGCCTGGAGTGGAATTGGGACAGGGGGTTCACCCCTCCACTTT. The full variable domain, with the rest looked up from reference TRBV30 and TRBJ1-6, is SQTIHQWPATLVQPVGSPLSLECTVEGTSNPNLYWYRQAAGRGLQLLFYSVGIGQISSEVPQNLSASRPQDRQFILSSKKLLLSDSGFYLCAWSGIGTGGSPLHFGNGTRLTVT.

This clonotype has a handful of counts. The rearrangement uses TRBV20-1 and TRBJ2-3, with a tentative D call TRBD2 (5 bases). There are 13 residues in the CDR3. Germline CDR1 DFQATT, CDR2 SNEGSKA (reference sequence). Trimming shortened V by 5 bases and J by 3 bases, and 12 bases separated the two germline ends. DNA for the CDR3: TGCAGTGCTTACAGCGGTGGGACAGATACGCAGTATTTT. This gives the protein CSAYSGGTDTQYF.

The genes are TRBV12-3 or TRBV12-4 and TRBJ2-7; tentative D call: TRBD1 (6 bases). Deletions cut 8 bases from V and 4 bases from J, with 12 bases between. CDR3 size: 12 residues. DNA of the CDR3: TGTGCCAGCCGGGGAAGGGGGTACGAGCAGTACTTC. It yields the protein CASRGRGYEQYF.

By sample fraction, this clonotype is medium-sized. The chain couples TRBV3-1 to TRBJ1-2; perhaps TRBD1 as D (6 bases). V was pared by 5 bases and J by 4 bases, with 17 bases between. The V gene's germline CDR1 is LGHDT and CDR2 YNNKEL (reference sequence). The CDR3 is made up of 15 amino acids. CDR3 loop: CASSASRGPGYGYTF. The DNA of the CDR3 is TGTGCCAGCAGCGCCTCCCGGGGGCCCGGCTATGGCTACACCTTC.

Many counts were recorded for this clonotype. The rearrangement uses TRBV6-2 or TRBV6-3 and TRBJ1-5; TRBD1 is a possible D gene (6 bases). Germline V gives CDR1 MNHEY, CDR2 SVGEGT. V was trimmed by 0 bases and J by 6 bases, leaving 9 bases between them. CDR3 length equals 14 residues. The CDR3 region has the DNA TGTGCCAGCAGTTACTCGCAGGGGTTTCAGCCCCAGCATTTT. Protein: CASSYSQGFQPQHF.

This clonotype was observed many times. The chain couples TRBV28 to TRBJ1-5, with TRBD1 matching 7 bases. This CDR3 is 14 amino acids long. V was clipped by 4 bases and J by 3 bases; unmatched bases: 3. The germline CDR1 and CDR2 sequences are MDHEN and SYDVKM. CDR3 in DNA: TGTGCCAGCAGTTCGGGACAGAACAATCAGCCCCAGCATTTT. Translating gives CASSSGQNNQPQHF.

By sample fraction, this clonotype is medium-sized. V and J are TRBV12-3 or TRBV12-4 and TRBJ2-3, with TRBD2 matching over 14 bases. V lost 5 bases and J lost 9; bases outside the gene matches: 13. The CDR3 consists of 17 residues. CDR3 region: CASSAPGTSGGAITQYF. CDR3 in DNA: TGTGCCAGCAGTGCTCCCGGGACTAGCGGGGGAGCAATCACGCAGTATTTT.

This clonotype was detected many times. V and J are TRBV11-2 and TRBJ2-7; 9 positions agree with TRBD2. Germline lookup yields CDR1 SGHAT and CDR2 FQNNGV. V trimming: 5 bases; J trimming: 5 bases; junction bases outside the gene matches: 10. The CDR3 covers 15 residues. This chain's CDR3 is CASSPVGGGAHEQYF. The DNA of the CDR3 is TGTGCCAGCAGCCCGGTCGGCGGGGGGGCCCACGAGCAGTACTTC.

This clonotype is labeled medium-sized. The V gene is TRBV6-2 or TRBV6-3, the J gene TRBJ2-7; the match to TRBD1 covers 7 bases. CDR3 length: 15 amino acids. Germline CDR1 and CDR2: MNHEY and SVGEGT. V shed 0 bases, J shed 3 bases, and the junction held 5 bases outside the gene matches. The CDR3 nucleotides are TGTGCCAGCAGTTACTCGCCAGGGGGATTCTACGAGCAGTACTTC. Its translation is CASSYSPGGFYEQYF.